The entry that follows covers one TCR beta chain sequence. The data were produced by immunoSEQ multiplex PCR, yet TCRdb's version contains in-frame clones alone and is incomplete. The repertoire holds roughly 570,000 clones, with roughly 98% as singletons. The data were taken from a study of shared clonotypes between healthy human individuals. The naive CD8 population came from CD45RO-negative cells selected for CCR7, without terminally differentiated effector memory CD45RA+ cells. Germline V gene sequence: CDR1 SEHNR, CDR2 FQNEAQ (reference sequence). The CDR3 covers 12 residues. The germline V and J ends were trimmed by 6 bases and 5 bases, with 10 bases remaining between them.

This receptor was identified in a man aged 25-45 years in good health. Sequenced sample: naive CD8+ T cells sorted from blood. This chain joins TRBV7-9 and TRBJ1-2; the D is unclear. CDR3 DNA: TGTGCCAGCAGGAAGGGTGCATATGGCTACACCTTC. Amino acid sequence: CASRKGAYGYTF. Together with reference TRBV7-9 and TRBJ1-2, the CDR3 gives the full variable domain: DTGVSQNPRHKITKRGQNVTFRCDPISEHNRLYWYRQTLGQGPEFLTYFQNEAQLEKSRLLSDRFSAERPKGSFSTLEIQRTEQGDSAMYLCASRKGAYGYTFGSGTRLTVV.